Listed below are T cell receptor beta chains from one sample, sequenced in a study of OX40 agonist ivuxolimab in advanced cancers. Method: immunoSEQ multiplex PCR; TCRdb's copy keeps in-frame clones and lacks some. The table lists some 64,000 clones, nearly 90% of them singletons. Specimen: CD4+ or CD8+ T cells sorted from blood, collected in a trial of the OX40 agonist ivuxolimab. Source of these receptors: an adult with an advanced solid tumor such as melanoma, head and neck, liver or kidney cancer. CDR3s leave out the opening cysteine and the closing phenylalanine or tryptophan. The order of the fields is V gene, CDR3 protein.

v_gene: TRBV7-9
CDR3aa: ASSSATTEAYGYT

v_gene: TRBV7-2
CDR3aa: ASSSSASYEQY

v_gene: TRBV9
CDR3aa: ASSRARETEAF

v_gene: TRBV5-1
CDR3aa: ASSVGQPKETQY

v_gene: TRBV14
CDR3aa: ASSQGSGWNTEAF

v_gene: TRBV4-3
CDR3aa: ASSQASRSSGNTIY

v_gene: TRBV6-1
CDR3aa: ASSEGGQNTEAF

v_gene: TRBV5-8
CDR3aa: ASSRSTGLYEQY

v_gene: TRBV19
CDR3aa: ASSPSGDTQY

v_gene: TRBV11-1
CDR3aa: ASGFSSGTGGEKLF

v_gene: TRBV29-1
CDR3aa: SVGFENSPLH

v_gene: TRBV7-2
CDR3aa: ASSLAAQGATDTQY

v_gene: TRBV19
CDR3aa: ASSTGQGNTGELF

v_gene: TRBV14
CDR3aa: ASSQDRGTRNTGELF

v_gene: TRBV9
CDR3aa: ASSQGDRGYEQY

v_gene: TRBV7-7
CDR3aa: ASSPQGGKDTQY

v_gene: TRBV5-4
CDR3aa: ASSPLGYTDTQY

v_gene: TRBV19
CDR3aa: ASSIDRSSGGNTGELF

v_gene: TRBV5-4
CDR3aa: ASSLGVSTEAF

v_gene: TRBV9
CDR3aa: ASSAGPGGTTDTQY

v_gene: TRBV27
CDR3aa: ASSISRQGGNEQY

v_gene: TRBV25-1
CDR3aa: ASSAAGMETQY

v_gene: TRBV9
CDR3aa: ASSVVGYTEAF

v_gene: TRBV9
CDR3aa: ASSVAGTGRTEAF

v_gene: TRBV10-3
CDR3aa: AIRGIEPGQGYEQY

v_gene: TRBV5-8
CDR3aa: ASRASGGYEQY

v_gene: TRBV5-6
CDR3aa: ASSLVSREGETQY

v_gene: TRBV7-8
CDR3aa: ASSLGLELYEQY

v_gene: TRBV2
CDR3aa: ASSEARGNQPQH

v_gene: TRBV2
CDR3aa: ASRTTGGTGNTIY

v_gene: TRBV20-1
CDR3aa: SAPGLYEQY

v_gene: TRBV29-1
CDR3aa: SHWPHGTCSNQPQH

v_gene: TRBV4-2
CDR3aa: ASSRMDGTFSYEQY

v_gene: TRBV7-6
CDR3aa: ASTSGSTDTQY

v_gene: TRBV9
CDR3aa: ASSPQGTGANVLT

v_gene: TRBV19
CDR3aa: ASNFGTGYGYT

v_gene: TRBV5-8
CDR3aa: ASSLTTGGSTGELF

v_gene: TRBV7-2
CDR3aa: ASSMTGTANTGELF

v_gene: TRBV7-9
CDR3aa: ASSLRDRGNSPLH

v_gene: TRBV5-1
CDR3aa: ASSLLQQIQETQY

v_gene: TRBV29-1
CDR3aa: SVADRGVQDYGYT

v_gene: TRBV9
CDR3aa: ASSPGGPYNEQF

v_gene: TRBV5-1
CDR3aa: ASSANTGRGGNGYT

v_gene: TRBV18
CDR3aa: ASSPRRAEETQY

v_gene: TRBV11-2
CDR3aa: ASSPILGSGGEQY

v_gene: TRBV19
CDR3aa: ASSISLKLETQY

v_gene: TRBV11-3
CDR3aa: ASSASSGGALDTQY

v_gene: TRBV18
CDR3aa: ATGTENSPLH

v_gene: TRBV5-1
CDR3aa: ASSSGTSIHNEQF

v_gene: TRBV5-1
CDR3aa: ASSLGGTGDSPLH

v_gene: TRBV15
CDR3aa: ATSRDRGSEAF

v_gene: TRBV19
CDR3aa: ASSITANTEAF

v_gene: TRBV2
CDR3aa: ASSTGTTSQPQH

v_gene: TRBV4-2
CDR3aa: ASSQEGAGNNEQF